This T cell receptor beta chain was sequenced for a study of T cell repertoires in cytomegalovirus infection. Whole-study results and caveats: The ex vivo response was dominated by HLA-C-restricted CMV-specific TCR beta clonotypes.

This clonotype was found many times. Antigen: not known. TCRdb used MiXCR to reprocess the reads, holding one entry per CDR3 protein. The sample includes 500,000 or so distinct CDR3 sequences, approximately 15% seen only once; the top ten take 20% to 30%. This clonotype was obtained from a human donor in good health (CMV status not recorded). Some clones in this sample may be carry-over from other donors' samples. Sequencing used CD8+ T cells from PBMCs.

CDR3 sequence: CASSLRWASLYNEQFF. The CDR3 DNA reads TGTGCCAGCAGCCTCCGATGGGCAAGCTTATACAATGAGCAGTTCTTC. V is TRBV7-2 and J is TRBJ2-1; D gene unclear. Deletions cut 5 bases from V and 4 bases from J, with 18 bases between. The germline CDR1 and CDR2 sequences are SGHTA and FQGNSA. This CDR3 spans 16 amino acids.